A selection of T cell receptor beta chains follows, all from one sample in a study of T-cell memory formation after mild COVID-19. A single record per CDR3 protein comes from TCRdb applying MiXCR to the 5' RACE reads. The sample records fewer than 650,000 distinct CDR3 sequences, about 20% being singletons. Sequenced: PBMCs or a T cell subset sorted from them (not recorded which). The receptors derive from an adult woman who had mild COVID-19 (a few samples of this study predate the infection). Cell type and time point are not known. The CDR3 runs from the conserved cysteine through the conserved F or W. The D gene is left open where the match is weak. Clone size is not always given. Where it is, it says once, few, many or a class for expanded clones.

J: TRBJ2-1; size: -; D: -; length: 13; V: TRBV29-1; CDR3: CSACMGETNEQFF; DNA: TGCAGCGCCTGTATGGGAGAAACGAATGAGCAGTTCTTC
J: TRBJ2-1; size: few; D: -; length: 16; V: TRBV27; CDR3: CASSLALSAVYNEQFF; DNA: TGTGCCAGCAGTTTAGCCCTATCGGCGGTCTACAATGAGCAGTTCTTC
J: TRBJ2-7; size: -; D: TRBD2; length: 16; V: TRBV6-5; CDR3: CASSQGSGGLGYEQYF; DNA: TGTGCCAGCAGCCAGGGGAGCGGGGGGCTCGGCTACGAGCAGTACTTC
J: TRBJ2-7; size: few; D: TRBD1; length: 16; V: TRBV6-5; CDR3: CASSGFLPGQGYEQYF; DNA: TGTGCCAGCAGTGGATTCCTCCCGGGACAGGGTTACGAGCAGTACTTC
J: TRBJ1-1; size: few; D: TRBD1; length: 17; V: TRBV7-9; CDR3: CASSLGQGSFVNTEAFF; DNA: TGTGCCAGCAGCCTCGGACAGGGGAGCTTCGTGAACACTGAAGCTTTCTTT
J: TRBJ2-3; size: -; D: TRBD2; length: 16; V: TRBV7-2; CDR3: CASSYLAGGITDTQYF; DNA: TGTGCCAGCAGCTATCTAGCGGGAGGGATCACAGATACGCAGTATTTT
J: TRBJ2-2; size: few; D: TRBD1; length: 16; V: TRBV12-3/TRBV12-4; CDR3: CASSLGTARTGGELFF; DNA: TGTGCCAGCAGCCTGGGGACAGCCCGAACGGGCGGGGAGCTGTTTTTT
J: TRBJ1-1; size: -; D: -; length: 16; V: TRBV23-1; CDR3: CASSQSKRVPNTEAFF; DNA: TGCGCCAGCAGTCAATCGAAGAGGGTACCGAACACTGAAGCTTTCTTT
J: TRBJ2-5; size: -; D: -; length: 14; V: TRBV27; CDR3: CASSFGGRPETQYF; DNA: TGTGCCAGCAGTTTCGGGGGACGGCCGGAGACCCAGTACTTC
J: TRBJ1-2; size: -; D: -; length: 13; V: TRBV27; CDR3: CASSRRHHTGYTF; DNA: TGTGCCAGCAGTCGAAGACACCATACCGGCTACACCTTC
J: TRBJ1-2; size: many; D: TRBD1; length: 16; V: TRBV20-1; CDR3: CSAQSPRDRGRHGYTF; DNA: TGCAGTGCCCAATCTCCCCGGGACAGGGGGCGTCATGGCTACACCTTC
J: TRBJ2-7; size: many; D: TRBD1; length: 14; V: TRBV6-2/TRBV6-3; CDR3: CASSYGTGGYEQYF; DNA: TGTGCCAGCAGTTACGGGACAGGGGGCTACGAGCAGTACTTC
J: TRBJ2-7; size: -; D: TRBD1; length: 15; V: TRBV5-1; CDR3: CASSGSGTGSDEQYF; DNA: TGCGCCAGCAGCGGGTCCGGGACAGGGAGCGACGAGCAGTACTTC
J: TRBJ2-7; size: -; D: -; length: 12; V: TRBV29-1; CDR3: CSVVDGSYEQYF; DNA: TGCAGCGTTGTTGACGGCTCCTACGAGCAGTACTTC
J: TRBJ2-1; size: few; D: -; length: 12; V: TRBV20-1; CDR3: CSASGVHNEQFF; DNA: TGCAGTGCTTCAGGAGTCCACAATGAGCAGTTCTTC
J: TRBJ2-5; size: few; D: TRBD2; length: 18; V: TRBV4-2; CDR3: CASSPGTSGFPTGETQYF; DNA: TGTGCCAGCAGCCCAGGGACTAGCGGGTTCCCGACTGGAGAGACCCAGTACTTC
J: TRBJ2-7; size: many; D: -; length: 12; V: TRBV2; CDR3: CASSERDYEQYF; DNA: TGTGCCAGCAGTGAAAGGGACTACGAGCAGTACTTC
J: TRBJ1-5; size: few; D: -; length: 19; V: TRBV12-3/TRBV12-4; CDR3: CASSSRGLGSAGGNQPQHF; DNA: TGTGCCAGCAGTTCCCGCGGCCTTGGGTCGGCGGGGGGCAATCAGCCCCAGCATTTT
J: TRBJ2-7; size: -; D: TRBD2; length: 15; V: TRBV9; CDR3: CASSASGLVSYEQYF; DNA: TGTGCCAGCAGCGCTTCGGGACTAGTCTCCTACGAGCAGTACTTC
J: TRBJ2-7; size: -; D: TRBD1; length: 19; V: TRBV7-8; CDR3: CASSHHRTGAKRNSYEQYF; DNA: TGTGCCAGCAGCCACCACCGGACAGGGGCCAAAAGGAACTCCTACGAGCAGTACTTC
J: TRBJ1-2; size: few; D: TRBD1; length: 15; V: TRBV10-3; CDR3: CAISGGTGANYGYTF; DNA: TGTGCCATCAGTGGGGGGACAGGAGCTAACTATGGCTACACCTTC
J: TRBJ2-3; size: -; D: TRBD2; length: 13; V: TRBV5-1; CDR3: CALTGGPTDTQYF; DNA: TGCGCCCTTACGGGGGGGCCCACAGATACGCAGTATTTT
J: TRBJ1-1; size: few; D: -; length: 14; V: TRBV30; CDR3: CAWSLKVLNTEAFF; DNA: TGTGCCTGGAGTTTAAAAGTGTTGAACACTGAAGCTTTCTTT
J: TRBJ1-5; size: -; D: TRBD1; length: 14; V: TRBV2; CDR3: CASNGQGVLQPQHF; DNA: TGTGCCAGCAACGGACAGGGGGTCCTTCAGCCCCAGCATTTT
J: TRBJ2-3; size: few; D: -; length: 14; V: TRBV5-1; CDR3: CASSLDPGTDTQYF; DNA: TGCGCCAGCAGCTTGGATCCTGGCACAGATACGCAGTATTTT
J: TRBJ1-4; size: -; D: -; length: 17; V: TRBV5-1; CDR3: CASSLNPSAATNEKLFF; DNA: TGCGCCAGCAGCTTGAACCCCAGCGCCGCAACTAATGAAAAACTGTTTTTT
J: TRBJ2-7; size: few; D: -; length: 19; V: TRBV5-1; CDR3: CASSLFSMGSRTDSYEQYF; DNA: TGCGCCAGCAGCTTGTTTTCGATGGGGAGTCGGACAGACTCCTACGAGCAGTACTTC
J: TRBJ1-1; size: -; D: TRBD1; length: 16; V: TRBV7-9; CDR3: CASSSGTGFMNTEAFF; DNA: TGTGCCAGCAGCTCCGGGACAGGGTTTATGAACACTGAAGCTTTCTTT
J: TRBJ2-1; size: few; D: TRBD2; length: 14; V: TRBV12-3/TRBV12-4; CDR3: CASTIAGGWNEQFF; DNA: TGTGCCAGCACCATAGCGGGGGGGTGGAATGAGCAGTTCTTC
J: TRBJ1-1; size: few; D: -; length: 13; V: TRBV2; CDR3: CASKQTLNTEAFF; DNA: TGTGCCAGCAAACAGACCTTGAACACTGAAGCTTTCTTT
J: TRBJ2-7; size: few; D: -; length: 15; V: TRBV18; CDR3: CASSQRQTLGYEQYF; DNA: TGTGCCAGCTCACAACGACAGACCTTAGGCTACGAGCAGTACTTC
J: TRBJ1-1; size: few; D: -; length: 15; V: TRBV4-1; CDR3: CASSRYRVGETEAFF; DNA: TGCGCCAGCAGCCGTTACAGGGTAGGCGAGACTGAAGCTTTCTTT
J: TRBJ1-5; size: few; D: -; length: 14; V: TRBV10-3; CDR3: CAISESGPSQPQHF; DNA: TGTGCCATCAGTGAGTCAGGCCCAAGTCAGCCCCAGCATTTT
J: TRBJ2-1; size: few; D: -; length: 13; V: TRBV30; CDR3: CAWAQSTSIEQFF; DNA: TGTGCCTGGGCTCAGTCGACTAGTATTGAGCAGTTCTTC
J: TRBJ1-1; size: few; D: -; length: 14; V: TRBV2; CDR3: CASTSRGGYTEAFF; DNA: TGTGCCAGCACCAGCCGGGGGGGGTACACTGAAGCTTTCTTT
J: TRBJ2-7; size: few; D: -; length: 12; V: TRBV20-1; CDR3: CSAQEQRYEQYF; DNA: TGCAGTGCCCAAGAACAGCGCTACGAGCAGTACTTC
J: TRBJ2-2; size: few; D: TRBD2; length: 15; V: TRBV7-2; CDR3: CALWRGGRGLGELFF; DNA: TGTGCCTTGTGGCGCGGGGGGCGGGGACTTGGGGAGCTGTTTTTT
J: TRBJ1-5; size: -; D: -; length: 18; V: TRBV7-9; CDR3: CASSLGSILRTDSGPQHF; DNA: TGTGCCAGCAGCTTAGGATCGATACTTAGGACAGATTCAGGACCCCAGCATTTT
J: TRBJ2-7; size: few; D: TRBD2; length: 17; V: TRBV27; CDR3: CASSLRRTGLTPYEQYF; DNA: TGTGCCAGCAGTCTTAGGAGGACGGGACTAACGCCCTACGAGCAGTACTTC
J: TRBJ1-2; size: few; D: TRBD1; length: 14; V: TRBV5-4; CDR3: CASSGQGAGYGYTF; DNA: TGTGCCAGCAGCGGACAGGGGGCCGGCTATGGCTACACCTTC
J: TRBJ1-6; size: few; D: -; length: 15; V: TRBV7-2; CDR3: CASSPRAPLASPLHF; DNA: TGTGCCAGCAGCCCGCGGGCCCCTCTTGCGTCACCCCTCCACTTT
J: TRBJ1-1; size: few; D: -; length: 14; V: TRBV10-3; CDR3: CAIRTTTGTGEAFF; DNA: TGTGCCATCAGGACCACTACAGGGACTGGTGAAGCTTTCTTT
J: TRBJ1-2; size: -; D: -; length: 14; V: TRBV11-2; CDR3: CASSLVRSPRGYTF; DNA: TGTGCCAGCAGCTTAGTTCGCAGTCCCAGGGGCTACACCTTC
J: TRBJ2-1; size: few; D: -; length: 17; V: TRBV15; CDR3: CATSRDVGGVAYNEQFF; DNA: TGTGCCACCAGCAGAGATGTTGGGGGAGTCGCCTACAATGAGCAGTTCTTC